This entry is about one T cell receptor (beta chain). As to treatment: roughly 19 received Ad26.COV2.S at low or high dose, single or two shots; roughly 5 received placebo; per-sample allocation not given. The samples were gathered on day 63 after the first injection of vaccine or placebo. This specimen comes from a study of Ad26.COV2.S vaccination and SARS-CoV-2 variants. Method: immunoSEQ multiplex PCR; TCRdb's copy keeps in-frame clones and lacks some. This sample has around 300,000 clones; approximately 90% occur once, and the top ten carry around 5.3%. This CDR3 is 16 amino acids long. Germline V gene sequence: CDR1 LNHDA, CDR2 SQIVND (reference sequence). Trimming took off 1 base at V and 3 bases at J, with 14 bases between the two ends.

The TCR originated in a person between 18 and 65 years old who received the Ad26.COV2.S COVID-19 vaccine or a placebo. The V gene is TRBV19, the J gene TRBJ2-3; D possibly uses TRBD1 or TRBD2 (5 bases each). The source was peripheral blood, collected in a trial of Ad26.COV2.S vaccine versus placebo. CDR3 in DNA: TGTGCCAGTAGTATAGGAGGCAGGGACGGAACAGATACGCAGTATTTT. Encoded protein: CASSIGGRDGTDTQYF.